The 2 T cell receptor beta chains presented below share a single source sample, sequenced in a study of T cell responses to AZD1222 COVID-19 vaccine. The assay was immunoSEQ multiplex PCR, and TCRdb's table has in-frame clones only and misses some. The table lists tens of thousands of clones, approximately 91% of them singletons, with around 9.9% in the top ten. Sequences were derived from peripheral blood, sampled on day 0 of AZD1222 vaccination. The receptor set was obtained from an adult in good health.

The chain joins TRBV11-2 to TRBJ1-2; the D gene is possibly TRBD1 (6 bases). This CDR3 comprises 16 residues. Germline CDR1 reads SGHAT; CDR2 reads FQNNGV. V lost 5 bases to trimming and J lost 1 base, with 17 bases between them. Written as DNA, the CDR3 is TGTGCCAGCAGCCCAAACCCGCAACAGGGTAACTATGGCTACACCTTC. Translated: CASSPNPQQGNYGYTF.

The chain employs TRBV30 and TRBJ1-5; 12 bases fit TRBD1. Losses at the gene ends were 3 bases for V and 2 bases for J; bases not matched to a gene: 14. The CDR3 sequence is 19 residues long. Germline CDR1 and CDR2: GTSNPN and SVGIG (reference sequence). In DNA form, the CDR3 reads TGTGCCTGGAGCGCCATGGGGACAGGGGGCGACGAGCGCAATCAGCCCCAGCATTTT. Its protein is CAWSAMGTGGDERNQPQHF.